These 32 T cell receptor beta chains originate from one sample sequenced in a study of blood T cell repertoires in COVID-19. Sequenced by immunoSEQ multiplex PCR; TCRdb stores in-frame clones only, minus some. The sample has more than 45,000 clones, 90% seen once. The sample comprised peripheral blood. All receptors come from a man in his 70s with acute or convalescent COVID-19.

The V and J genes are TRBV4-2 and TRBJ2-1; 7 bases agree with TRBD1. CDR3 size: 17 residues. V shed 4 bases and J 2 bases; nucleotides not matched to a gene: 11. Germline CDR1 is LGHNA and CDR2 is YNFKEQ. CDR3 region: CASSRSQGQGAYNEQFF. The CDR3 DNA follows: TGTGCCAGCAGCCGGAGTCAGGGCCAGGGGGCCTACAATGAGCAGTTCTTC.

The V gene is TRBV6-5, the J gene TRBJ2-2, with 9 bases lining up with TRBD2. Unmatched junction bases numbered 10, after V lost 5 bases and J lost 9 bases. Germline assignment: CDR1 MNHEY and CDR2 SVGAGI. The CDR3 spans 15 residues. Here the CDR3 reads CASSPGVAGVWELFF. In nucleotides, the CDR3 is TGTGCCAGCAGTCCCGGGGTAGCGGGGGTGTGGGAGCTGTTTTTT.

This chain uses TRBV19 with TRBJ1-2, with a possible D match to TRBD1 (5 bases). Germline loops: CDR1 LNHDA, CDR2 SQIVND (reference sequence). The CDR3 is 13 residues long. Deletions cut 3 bases from V and 6 bases from J, with 11 bases between. Here the CDR3 reads CASSMSGLDGYTF. CDR3 coding DNA: TGTGCCAGTAGTATGTCAGGGCTTGATGGCTACACCTTC.

The DNA for the CDR3 is TGCGCCAGCAGCCAAGATGGGGCAGGCCCTTACAATGAGCAGTTCTTC. Protein sequence: CASSQDGAGPYNEQFF. This chain links TRBV4-1 with TRBJ2-1; TRBD1 might be the D (5 bases). Between the trimmed V and J ends, which lost 0 bases and 4 bases, there was a span of 13 bases. Germline CDR1 and CDR2: MGHRA and YSYEKL. The CDR3 loop spans 16 amino acids.

The chain uses TRBV6-5 and TRBJ1-2, with TRBD1 as a possible D gene (6 bases). CDR1 and CDR2 (germline): MNHEY, SVGAGI. The CDR3 consists of 16 residues. V lost 2 bases to trimming and J lost 1 base, with 14 bases between them. The CDR3 loop is CASSYLGGAINYGYTF. As DNA, the CDR3 is TGTGCCAGCAGTTACCTAGGGGGGGCGATTAACTATGGCTACACCTTC.

A remark on this clone: The junction differs from germline at one of its ends, possibly a read error. This chain links TRBV2 with TRBJ1-4, with D perhaps matching TRBD1 (5 bases). This CDR3 is built from 13 residues. Per the germline V gene, CDR1 is SNHLY and CDR2 is FYNNEI. The CDR3 DNA sequence: TGTGCCAACAGTTGGGGGGGGAATGAAAAACTGTTTTTT. Amino acid sequence: CANSWGGNEKLFF. The full variable domain, in which reference TRBV2 and TRBJ1-4 provide the parts outside the CDR3, is EPEVTQTPSHQVTQMGQEVILRCVPISNHLYFYWYRQILGQKVEFLVSFYNNEISEKSEIFDDQFSVERPDGSNFTLKIRSTKLEDSAMYFCANSWGGNEKLFFGSGTQLSVL.

The chain couples TRBV21-1 to TRBJ1-6; TRBD1, the D gene given by the table, was not confirmed from the DNA. TRBV21-1 is given as a pseudogene. The length of the CDR3 is 15 residues. The CDR3 sequence: CASSKLDTVDSPLHF. Here the CDR3 DNA reads TGTGCCAGCAGCAAATTGGACACAGTGGATTCACCCCTCCACTTT.

This chain connects TRBV13 to TRBJ1-1; tentatively, D is TRBD1 (6 bases). Per the germline V gene, CDR1 is PRHDT and CDR2 is FYEKMQ (reference sequence). With 4 bases removed from V and 0 bases from J, the gap between germline ends came to 9 bases. This CDR3 is built from 14 residues. CDR3 loop: CASSSQGLNTEAFF. CDR3 in DNA: TGTGCCAGCAGCTCACAGGGCCTGAACACTGAAGCTTTCTTT. The full variable domain, in which reference TRBV13 and TRBJ1-1 provide the parts outside the CDR3, is AAGVIQSPRHLIKEKRETATLKCYPIPRHDTVYWYQQGPGQDPQFLISFYEKMQSDKGSIPDRFSAQQFSDYHSELNMSSLELGDSALYFCASSSQGLNTEAFFGQGTRLTVV.

This clone was detected once. This chain links TRBV7-9 with TRBJ1-2, with TRBD1 identical over 7 bases. From germline, CDR1 is SEHNR and CDR2 FQNEAQ (reference sequence). The CDR3 runs 13 residues. Germline trimming cut 7 bases from V and 6 bases from J; bases unmatched to any gene: 8. CDR3 in amino acids: CASTPERGHGYTF. For the CDR3, the DNA is TGTGCCAGCACACCCGAGAGGGGGCATGGCTACACCTTC. Looking up the rest from reference TRBV7-9 and TRBJ1-2 gives the full variable domain: DTGVSQNPRHKITKRGQNVTFRCDPISEHNRLYWYRQTLGQGPEFLTYFQNEAQLEKSRLLSDRFSAERPKGSFSTLEIQRTEQGDSAMYLCASTPERGHGYTFGSGTRLTVV.

The chain recombines TRBV30 with TRBJ2-7; 7 nucleotides agree with TRBD1. The germline gives CDR1 GTSNPN, CDR2 SVGIG (reference sequence). The trim removed 3 bases at V and 9 bases at J, leaving 17 bases unmatched. CDR3 length: 15 amino acids. This CDR3 reads CAWSVMGQTPTTQYF. Written as DNA, the CDR3 is TGTGCCTGGAGCGTCATGGGACAGACCCCTACGACGCAGTACTTC.

This rearrangement joins TRBV7-9 to TRBJ2-1; 11 bases map to TRBD2. The V and J ends lost 8 bases and 3 bases, in that order; junction bases with no gene match: 0. CDR3 length: 13 amino acids. CDR1 and CDR2 from the germline V gene are SEHNR and FQNEAQ (reference sequence). The CDR3 bases are TGTGCCAGCGGGACTAGCGGCTACAATGAGCAGTTCTTC. Its translation: CASGTSGYNEQFF.

The chain uses TRBV29-1 and TRBJ2-2; no firm D call. Germline CDR1 reads SQVTM; CDR2 reads ANQGSEA. Trimming removed 5 bases at V and 5 bases at J, with 12 bases between. The CDR3 contains 13 residues. CDR3 sequence (DNA): TGCAGCGTTCTCAGGCCCTTGACCGGGGAGCTGTTTTTT. Protein: CSVLRPLTGELFF.

The V and J genes are TRBV5-6 and TRBJ2-7; weak D call: TRBD2 (6 bases). Germline-derived CDR1 and CDR2 are SGHDT and YYEEEE. Trimming left V 4 bases short and J 5 bases short, with 25 bases between. This CDR3 comprises 17 residues. The CDR3 DNA is TGTGCCAGCAGCCGCGCCGTAACTCGATTTACTAGCCACGAGCAGTACTTC. It encodes CASSRAVTRFTSHEQYF.

V gene TRBV29-1 combines with J gene TRBJ2-3; maybe TRBD2 (6 bases). Per germline, CDR1 SQVTM and CDR2 ANQGSEA. The CDR3 extends over 20 amino acids. V shed 4 bases and J shed 0 bases, with 29 bases lying between them. The CDR3 DNA is TGCAGCGTTGTGGCCCCCTCTAGCGACCTGGGCTGGATTAGCACAGATACGCAGTATTTT. Its protein product is CSVVAPSSDLGWISTDTQYF.

The chain couples TRBV30 to TRBJ2-3; D not certain. V lost 5 bases and J 0 bases, leaving 9 bases between the germline ends. In germline, CDR1 is GTSNPN, CDR2 SVGIG (reference sequence). CDR3 size: 13 residues. This CDR3 is CAWSRPSTDTQYF. The CDR3 region has the DNA TGTGCCTGGTCGAGGCCCAGCACAGATACGCAGTATTTT. Variable domain in full (rest from reference TRBV30 and TRBJ2-3): SQTIHQWPATLVQPVGSPLSLECTVEGTSNPNLYWYRQAAGRGLQLLFYSVGIGQISSEVPQNLSASRPQDRQFILSSKKLLLSDSGFYLCAWSRPSTDTQYFGPGTRLTVL.

The J gene is TRBJ2-1, the V gene TRBV18; D not certain. Trimming removed 5 bases from V and 6 bases from J, with 11 bases in between. Germline-derived CDR1 and CDR2 are KGHSH and LQKENI. This CDR3 region has 13 residues. As DNA, the CDR3 is TGTGCCAGCTCATACTCTTACGGCAATGAGCAGTTCTTC. This encodes CASSYSYGNEQFF.

The chain recombines TRBV6-2 or TRBV6-3 with TRBJ1-6; TRBD1 might be the D (6 bases). The germline V and J ends were trimmed by 2 bases and 8 bases, with 16 bases remaining between them. This CDR3 region has 16 residues. The germline V gene has CDR1 MNHEY and CDR2 SVGEGT. CDR3 loop: CASSYQGSVGHSPLHF. In DNA, the CDR3 is TGTGCCAGCAGTTACCAGGGGAGTGTGGGGCATTCACCCCTCCACTTT.

The chain links TRBV18 to TRBJ1-3; 8 bases line up with TRBD1. Trimming at V came to 5 bases and at J to 0 bases, leaving 6 bases not matched to a gene. The CDR3 totals 16 residues. The germline gives CDR1 KGHSH, CDR2 LQKENI. The CDR3 sequence: CASSKGQADSGNTIYF. The CDR3 nucleotides read TGTGCCAGCTCAAAGGGACAGGCGGACTCTGGAAACACCATATATTTT.

The chain employs TRBV7-2 and TRBJ2-3, with TRBD1 identical over 7 bases. Germline assignment: CDR1 SGHTA and CDR2 FQGNSA. Trimming cost V 4 bases and J 0 bases; bases outside gene matches: 13. This CDR3 is 18 amino acids long. The DNA of the CDR3 is TGTGCCAGCAGCTCGGGACAGCTTATTTCTTTTAGCACAGATACGCAGTATTTT. It codes for CASSSGQLISFSTDTQYF.

This clone was counted once. The gene calls are TRBV6-2 or TRBV6-3 and TRBJ2-7; TRBD1 aligns across 7 bases. This CDR3 has 15 residues. The V and J ends lost 0 bases and 4 bases, in that order; junction bases with no gene match: 6. Germline V lookup: CDR1 MNHEY, CDR2 SVGEGT. DNA for the CDR3: TGTGCCAGCAGTTACTCTTGGGACAGAGTTTACGAGCAGTACTTC. Protein sequence: CASSYSWDRVYEQYF.

The rearrangement uses TRBV7-9 and TRBJ1-3; possible D gene TRBD1, 6 bases. V lost 4 bases to trimming and J lost 0 bases, with 13 bases between them. Germline-derived CDR1 and CDR2 are SEHNR and FQNEAQ (reference sequence). CDR3 length: 16 amino acids. For the CDR3, the DNA is TGTGCCAGCAGCTCCAGGGGCGCCATCTCTGGAAACACCATATATTTT. Protein product: CASSSRGAISGNTIYF.

V usage is TRBV7-3 and J usage is TRBJ2-7, with TRBD1 matching over 7 bases. The V and J ends lost 5 bases and 3 bases, in that order; junction bases with no gene match: 4. CDR1 and CDR2 (germline): SGHTA, FQGTGA. The CDR3 is 13 amino acids. CDR3 DNA sequence: TGTGCCAGCAGCCCCGGGACAGTCTACGAGCAGTACTTC. This gives the protein CASSPGTVYEQYF. Variable domain in full (rest from reference TRBV7-3 and TRBJ2-7): GAGVSQTPSNKVTEKGKYVELRCDPISGHTALYWYRQSLGQGPEFLIYFQGTGAADDSGLPNDRFFAVRPEGSVSTLKIQRTERGDSAVYLCASSPGTVYEQYFGPGTRLTVT.

The chain joins TRBV5-1 to TRBJ1-1; 10 bases match TRBD1. This CDR3 has 13 amino acids. CDR1 and CDR2 from the germline V gene are SGHRS and YFSETQ. V lost 3 bases to trimming and J lost 7 bases; unmatched junction nucleotides: 3. DNA for the CDR3: TGCGCCAGCAGCTGGGGACAGGGGAGTGAAGCTTTCTTT. Its translation is CASSWGQGSEAFF.

The sample holds a few counts of this clone. The chain couples TRBV30 to TRBJ2-7; D is perhaps TRBD2 (5 bases). The length of the CDR3 is 13 residues. V lost 3 bases and J lost 1, with 10 bases in between. CDR1 and CDR2 from the germline V gene are GTSNPN and SVGIG (reference sequence). CDR3 region: CAWSRDISYEQYF. The CDR3 coding sequence is TGTGCCTGGAGCCGGGATATATCCTACGAGCAGTACTTC.

This chain joins TRBV7-6 and TRBJ1-3; 7 bases agree with TRBD1. Germline CDR1 is SGHVS and CDR2 is FNYEAQ. Trimming at V came to 1 base and at J to 0 bases, leaving 3 bases not matched to a gene. CDR3 length: 16 amino acids. The CDR3 nucleotides are TGTGCCAGCAGCTTAGGGACAGGCTACTCTGGAAACACCATATATTTT. Protein sequence: CASSLGTGYSGNTIYF.

The CDR3 reads CASRKRGANTGELFF. The CDR3, as DNA: TGTGCCAGCAGGAAGCGGGGGGCTAACACCGGGGAGCTGTTTTTT. This chain connects TRBV7-2 to TRBJ2-2; 9 bases agree with TRBD2. The germline V gene encodes CDR1 SGHTA and CDR2 FQGNSA. Trimming removed 6 bases from V and 2 bases from J; junction bases left unmatched: 4. The CDR3 contains 15 residues. Complete variable domain (other parts from reference TRBV7-2 and TRBJ2-2): GAGVSQSPSNKVTEKGKDVELRCDPISGHTALYWYRQSLGQGLEFLIYFQGNSAPDKSGLPSDRFSAERTGGSVSTLTIQRTQQEDSAVYLCASRKRGANTGELFFGEGSRLTVL.

This chain uses TRBV6-5 with TRBJ2-5; D gene uncertain. The CDR3 contains 14 residues. Trimming removed 2 bases from V and 2 bases from J, with 9 bases in between. Germline CDR1 is MNHEY and CDR2 is SVGAGI. This CDR3 reads CASSYGRRQETQYF. The CDR3 bases are TGTGCCAGCAGTTACGGGCGAAGACAAGAGACCCAGTACTTC.

The chain carries TRBV14 and TRBJ2-2; weak D call: TRBD2 (5 bases). Trimming cost V 6 bases and J 3 bases, with 14 bases left between them. The CDR3 loop spans 15 amino acids. CDR1 and CDR2 from the germline V gene are SGHDN and FVKESK. Here the CDR3 reads CASRLRVGDTGELFF. The CDR3 nucleotides are TGTGCCAGCAGACTCCGTGTGGGAGACACCGGGGAGCTGTTTTTT.

This chain links TRBV30 with TRBJ1-1; TRBD1 matches at 10 bases. The trim removed 0 bases at V and 11 bases at J, leaving 3 bases unmatched. The CDR3 length is 12 residues. CDR1 is GTSNPN and CDR2 is SVGIG in the germline V gene (reference sequence). CDR3 coding DNA: TGTGCCTGGAGTGTGGGACAGGGGAAGGCTTTCTTT. This gives the protein CAWSVGQGKAFF.

This chain uses TRBV28 with TRBJ2-5, with 11 bases identical to TRBD2. Germline V gene data show CDR1 as MDHEN and CDR2 as SYDVKM. V shed 5 bases, J shed 0 bases, and the junction held 5 bases outside the gene matches. The length of the CDR3 is 16 residues. In nucleotides, the CDR3 is TGTGCCAGCAGTCCCCAGGGACTAGCGGACCAAGAGACCCAGTACTTC. Protein: CASSPQGLADQETQYF.

The chain employs TRBV5-1 and TRBJ2-3, with D possibly being TRBD2 (5 bases). Trimming took off 1 base at V and 1 base at J, with 10 bases between the two ends. CDR3 length equals 15 residues. The germline CDR1 and CDR2 sequences are SGHRS and YFSETQ. In nucleotides, the CDR3 is TGCGCCAGCAGCTTGATCGGGGAAGGCACAGATACGCAGTATTTT. Protein: CASSLIGEGTDTQYF.

The chain couples TRBV19 to TRBJ1-5, with D maybe TRBD1 (5 bases). CDR3 length: 15 residues. Trimming stripped 3 bases from V and 8 bases from J, with 17 bases between. Per germline, CDR1 LNHDA and CDR2 SQIVND (reference sequence). Here the CDR3 reads CASSIDRWTPEPQHF. DNA for the CDR3: TGTGCCAGTAGTATCGACAGATGGACCCCTGAGCCCCAGCATTTT.